Below, 29 T cell receptor beta chains from the same sample are listed, as sequenced in a study of tumor and adjacent non-tumor tissue in lung cancer. RNA was extracted from bulk tissue without any cell sorting. TCRbeta libraries were built with three rounds of nested PCR, modified from ARM-PCR. TCRdb re-derived calls from the multiplex PCR reads in MiXCR, one entry per CDR3 protein. The sample has fewer than 85,000 distinct CDR3 sequences; less than 80% are singletons. Sequencing input: lung tumor tissue. These receptors were obtained from a man in his sixties with non-small cell lung cancer.

Details on this clonotype: The conserved phenylalanine or tryptophan normally closing the CDR3 is absent here, so this likely arose from a read error. This rearrangement joins TRBV20-1 to TRBJ2-1; the match to TRBD2 covers 8 bases. The CDR3 extends over 15 amino acids. The trim removed 4 bases at V and 7 bases at J, leaving 12 bases unmatched. Per the germline V gene, CDR1 is DFQATT and CDR2 is SNEGSKA (reference sequence). CDR3 sequence (DNA): TGCAGTGCTACCGGAACTAGCGGAGGGGATAATGAGCAGTTCCTC. The encoded protein is CSATGTSGGDNEQFL.

Comment on this clonotype: An end of the junction differs from the germline gene, which may be a read error. This chain links TRBV20-1 with TRBJ2-6, with D possibly TRBD2 on 5 matching bases. The germline V gene encodes CDR1 DFQATT and CDR2 SNEGSKA (reference sequence). The CDR3 has 15 residues. The CDR3 reads CSTRDPAVGVNVLTF. CDR3 DNA: TGCAGTACTAGAGATCCGGCAGTTGGGGTCAACGTCCTGACTTTC.

This clonotype has just a few counts. A much larger clone differs from this one at a single base, so this may be a read error. The chain is built from TRBV20-1 and TRBJ2-6, with 10 nucleotides matching TRBD2. The CDR3 is 16 residues long. In germline, CDR1 is DFQATT, CDR2 SNEGSKA (reference sequence). CDR3 amino acids: CSARTSGHSGTNVLTF. CDR3 in DNA: TGCAGTGCTCGGACTAGCGGACACTCTGGGACCAACGTCCTGACTTTC.

This clonotype was detected ten times or more. The rearrangement links TRBV14 to TRBJ2-5; 12 bases are a match to TRBD2. Per the germline V gene, CDR1 is SGHDN and CDR2 is FVKESK. The CDR3 runs to 18 residues. The V and J ends lost 5 bases and 4 bases, in that order; junction bases with no gene match: 14. DNA for the CDR3: TGTGCCAGCAGCATGTCCTTCAGGACTAGCGGGACCGGAGAGACCCAGTACTTC. It specifies CASSMSFRTSGTGETQYF.

The chain couples TRBV29-1 to TRBJ1-5; no clear D. Looked up from germline, CDR1 is SQVTM and CDR2 is ANQGSEA. This CDR3 region has 13 residues. CDR3 DNA: TGCAGTGTTATCGGTAATGGCAATCAGCCCCAGCATTTT. This codes for CSVIGNGNQPQHF. Combining the CDR3 with reference TRBV29-1 and TRBJ1-5 gives the whole variable domain SAVISQKPSRDICQRGTSLTIQCQVDSQVTMMFWYRQQPGQSLTLIATANQGSEATYESGFVIDKFPISRPNLTFSTLTVSNMSPEDSSIYLCSVIGNGNQPQHFGDGTRLSIL.

This chain links TRBV10-2 with TRBJ2-3, with TRBD2 identical over 7 bases. Unmatched junction bases numbered 18, after V lost 7 bases and J lost 5 bases. Germline CDR1 WSHSY, CDR2 SAAADI. This CDR3 is 17 amino acids long. The DNA of the CDR3 is TGCGCCAGCACTGGGTTTGGACTAGTGGGAGTATTAGATACGCAGTATTTT. Protein sequence: CASTGFGLVGVLDTQYF.

This clonotype showed up many times. For the CDR3, the DNA is TGTGCCAGCAGCTACGGGACAGGGATGACCGGGGAGCTGTTTTTT. It codes for CASSYGTGMTGELFF. The chain joins TRBV5-6 to TRBJ2-2; 9 bases align to TRBD1. CDR1 and CDR2 from the germline V gene are SGHDT and YYEEEE. V was pared by 3 bases and J by 5 bases, with 5 bases of the junction left unmatched. The CDR3 is made up of 15 amino acids.

This chain connects TRBV6-5 to TRBJ2-1; 7 nucleotides line up with TRBD1. This CDR3 has 13 amino acids. V shed 7 bases, J shed 7 bases, and the junction held 7 bases outside the gene matches. Germline CDR1 MNHEY, CDR2 SVGAGI. CDR3 region: CASIVKGANEQFF. DNA for the CDR3: TGTGCCAGCATAGTTAAGGGGGCTAATGAGCAGTTCTTC.

Worth noting for this clonotype: Just one base apart from a much larger clone, this may be a read error. The V and J genes are TRBV5-6 and TRBJ2-7; D may correspond to TRBD1 or TRBD2 (5 bases each). The CDR3 loop spans 16 amino acids. Deletions cut 2 bases from V and 8 bases from J, with 23 bases between. Germline CDR1 is SGHDT and CDR2 is YYEEEE. The CDR3 reads CASSLNRDGVIYKQYF. The DNA for the CDR3 is TGTGCCAGCAGCTTAAATCGGGACGGTGTGATATACAAGCAGTACTTC.

The V call is TRBV20-1, the J call TRBJ1-1; TRBD1 aligns across 7 bases. Germline trimming cut 2 bases from V and 3 bases from J; bases unmatched to any gene: 9. CDR3 size: 15 residues. Germline lookup yields CDR1 DFQATT and CDR2 SNEGSKA (reference sequence). The CDR3 reads CSARMTGLMDTEAFF. DNA for the CDR3: TGCAGTGCTAGAATGACAGGGCTGATGGACACTGAAGCTTTCTTT.

The V gene is TRBV11-3, the J gene TRBJ2-1; 8 positions agree with TRBD2. The ends lost 5 bases at V and 9 bases at J; junction bases unmatched: 15. The CDR3 spans 16 residues. Germline CDR1 reads SGHNT; CDR2 reads YENEEA. The CDR3 region has the DNA TGTGCCAGCAGCCTCAACCAGGTAGCGGGGTTAGGTGAGCAGTTCTTC. Amino acids: CASSLNQVAGLGEQFF.

In this sample, this clonotype turned up a few times. At one end the junction does not follow the germline gene, possibly because of a read error. Here the CDR3 reads CASRLTWDSNQPRHF. The CDR3 coding sequence is TGTGCCAGCCGCCTGACCTGGGACAGCAATCAGCCCCGGCATTTT. This chain uses TRBV6-1 with TRBJ1-5; 7 bases align to TRBD1. This CDR3 spans 15 amino acids. Per the germline V gene, CDR1 is MNHNS and CDR2 is SASEGT.

The J gene is TRBJ2-7, the V gene TRBV21-1; the table gives TRBD2 as D, unverified against the DNA. TRBV21-1 is noted as a pseudogene. CDR3 length: 13 residues. The CDR3 nucleotides are TGTGCCAGCAGCAAATGTGCTAGGGACGAGCAGTACTTC. Translated: CASSKCARDEQYF.

With respect to this clonotype: A much larger clone differs from this one at a single base, so this may be a read error. The chain uses TRBV11-2 and TRBJ2-7; 8 bases are shared with TRBD1. Per the germline V gene, CDR1 is SGHAT and CDR2 is FQNNGV. CDR3 size: 15 residues. V trimming: 7 bases; J trimming: 1 base; junction bases outside the gene matches: 9. The CDR3 loop reads CASIYTGGTSYEQYF. As DNA, the CDR3 is TGTGCCAGCATCTACACAGGGGGTACGTCCTACGAGCAGTACTTC.

About this clonotype: Possible read error: a much larger clone is one base away. V is TRBV29-1 and J is TRBJ2-3; D not certain. The CDR3 has 15 residues. Deletions cut 4 bases from V and 7 bases from J, with 21 bases between. The V gene's germline CDR1 is SQVTM and CDR2 ANQGSEA. CDR3 amino acids: CSVGTTNVATYTQYF. Written as DNA, the CDR3 is TGCAGCGTTGGCACTACCAATGTAGCAACATATACGCAGTATTTT.

This clonotype was counted a few times. This chain joins TRBV19 and TRBJ2-6; D is perhaps TRBD1 or TRBD2 (5 bases each). V was pared by 3 bases and J by 0 bases, with 12 bases between. This CDR3 has 17 residues. Germline V gives CDR1 LNHDA, CDR2 SQIVND (reference sequence). DNA of the CDR3: TGTGCCAGTAGTATGGGCAGGGAGACCTCTGGGGCCAACGTCCTGACTTTC. Residues: CASSMGRETSGANVLTF.

As to this clonotype: A read error may produce the germline difference seen at one junction end. This chain joins TRBV5-6 and TRBJ2-7, with a possible D match to TRBD2 (5 bases). The CDR3 has 14 amino acids. Germline CDR1 is SGHDT and CDR2 is YYEEEE. CDR3 bases: TGTGCCAGCAGCATATCCGGGGAGTCCTACGAACAGTACTTC. This gives the protein CASSISGESYEQYF.

A single count supports this clonotype. A read error is possible here, since a much larger clone lies one base away. The chain couples TRBV7-8 to TRBJ2-7; D perhaps matches TRBD2 (7 bases). Germline V gives CDR1 SGHVS, CDR2 FQNEAQ. There are 16 residues in the CDR3. The CDR3 DNA reads TGTGCCAGCAGCTTGGGGAAGGGGGGGGTAGGCTACGAGCAGCACTTC. Its translation is CASSLGKGGVGYEQHF.

Concerning this clonotype itself: An end of the junction differs from the germline gene, which may be a read error. The CDR3 DNA sequence: TGCAGTGCTAGGGGACATGGCAATCAGCCCCGGCATTTT. Amino acids: CSARGHGNQPRHF. The rearrangement links TRBV20-1 to TRBJ1-5; D might be TRBD1 (6 bases). This CDR3 contains 13 residues. Germline loops: CDR1 DFQATT, CDR2 SNEGSKA (reference sequence).

Of note for this clonotype: No conserved phenylalanine or tryptophan is present at the end of the CDR3, so a read error is the likely explanation. V usage is TRBV24-1 and J usage is TRBJ2-1; D possibly corresponds to TRBD1 (8 bases). CDR1 is KGHDR and CDR2 is SFDVKD in the germline V gene. The CDR3 is made up of 15 amino acids. Trimming stripped 3 bases from V and 7 bases from J, with 15 bases between. The CDR3 DNA reads TGTGCCACCAGTGATCCAACAGGGGGGGAAAATGAGCAGTTCTTA. Residues: CATSDPTGGENEQFL.

Of note for this clonotype: One end of the junction varies from germline; a read error may be responsible. This chain joins TRBV29-1 and TRBJ2-3; 9 bases are a match to TRBD2. CDR3 length: 16 residues. From germline, CDR1 is SQVTM and CDR2 ANQGSEA. Here the CDR3 reads CSVEPPLAGLTDMQYF. The CDR3 DNA follows: TGCAGTGTAGAGCCTCCTCTAGCGGGACTGACAGATATGCAGTATTTT.

This clonotype is medium-sized within its sample. This chain connects TRBV11-1 to TRBJ2-7; D ambiguous. The CDR3 sequence is 13 residues long. Germline V lookup: CDR1 SGHAT, CDR2 FQDESV (reference sequence). Trimming took off 2 bases at V and 6 bases at J, with 11 bases between the two ends. This CDR3 is CASSLNIYGEQYF. The CDR3 bases are TGTGCCAGCAGCTTAAATATTTACGGCGAGCAGTACTTC.

This clonotype was picked up a small number of times. A read error may be the cause here, since a much bigger clone is one base away. The CDR3, as DNA: TGTGCCAGCAGCCAAGCGGGCAATCAGCCCCAGAATTTT. This codes for CASSQAGNQPQNF. J is TRBJ1-5 and V is TRBV14; unclear D gene. There are 13 residues in the CDR3. Germline V gene lookup returns CDR1 SGHDN and CDR2 FVKESK. Full variable domain (missing parts from reference TRBV14 and TRBJ1-5): EAGVTQFPSHSVIEKGQTVTLRCDPISGHDNLYWYRRVMGKEIKFLLHFVKESKQDESGMPNNRFLAERTGGTYSTLKVQPAELEDSGVYFCASSQAGNQPQNFGDGTRLSIL.

Points on this clonotype: One junction end disagrees with the germline gene, perhaps due to a read error. This chain joins TRBV13 and TRBJ2-3; D possibly corresponds to TRBD1 (5 bases). Germline-derived CDR1 and CDR2 are PRHDT and FYEKMQ (reference sequence). The CDR3 extends over 15 amino acids. The CDR3 region has the DNA TGTGCCAGCAGCTTAGTGAGACAGAACAGAGATACGCTGTATTTT. Translating gives CASSLVRQNRDTLYF.

V is TRBV20-1 and J is TRBJ1-2; tentative D call: TRBD1 (6 bases). This CDR3 is built from 14 residues. V was trimmed by 7 bases and J by 4 bases, leaving 19 bases between them. From germline, CDR1 is DFQATT and CDR2 SNEGSKA (reference sequence). The CDR3 loop is CSDGGGTDTYGYTF. DNA for the CDR3: TGCAGTGATGGAGGGGGGACGGACACCTATGGCTACACCTTC.

This clonotype was counted a few times. A read error is likely, as this CDR3 ends without the conserved phenylalanine or tryptophan. The chain couples TRBV29-1 to TRBJ2-7, with D unclear. The length of the CDR3 is 12 residues. Per germline, CDR1 SQVTM and CDR2 ANQGSEA. CDR3 bases: TGCAGCATTGAAAAACAGAACTACGAGCAGTACTTA. Translated: CSIEKQNYEQYL.

The chain has TRBV27 and TRBJ2-5; 8 bases agree with TRBD2. The CDR3 is 15 amino acids. With V trimmed by 2 bases and J by 8 bases, 10 bases remained unmatched. Germline CDR1 is MNHEY and CDR2 is SMNVEV (reference sequence). The CDR3 DNA reads as TGTGCCAGCAGTTTAAACGGGGGGGCTCCCTCCACCCAGTACTTC. Residues: CASSLNGGAPSTQYF.

There are a few counts of this clonotype. The germline gene is not matched at one end of the junction; a read error may be the cause. The chain is built from TRBV6-5 and TRBJ2-5; D uncertain. This CDR3 spans 11 amino acids. Germline V gene data show CDR1 as MNHEY and CDR2 as SVGAGI. The CDR3 is CASNYGKTQYF. CDR3 DNA sequence: TGTGCCAGCAATTACGGAAAGACACAGTACTTC.

In regard to this clonotype: This may stem from a read error, because a much larger clone lies one nucleotide away. The chain is built from TRBV20-1 and TRBJ1-1; D possibly corresponds to TRBD1 (5 bases). The CDR3 has 15 residues. Germline loops: CDR1 DFQATT, CDR2 SNEGSKA (reference sequence). CDR3 sequence (DNA): TGCAGTGCCTACGGCGCCGAGGGGATGAACACTGAAGCTCTCTTT. It is translated as CSAYGAEGMNTEALF.